This T cell receptor beta chain came from a study of shared clonotypes between healthy human individuals. Study findings and constraints: When naive CD4 clonotypes were compared across a few donors, approximately 5% were shared. Shared clonotypes across all four donors exceeded non-shared ones in generation probability. Richness estimates generally favored naive over memory subsets.

Naivety among CD8 cells was defined by CD45RO negativity and positive CCR7 selection, thereby excluding terminally differentiated effector memory CD45RA+ cells. Only in-frame clones appear in the TCRdb table, and some are missing; sequencing was by immunoSEQ multiplex PCR. The sample lists about 2 million clones; approximately 94% were seen once. The CDR3 totals 13 residues. Germline V lookup: CDR1 MNHEY, CDR2 SVGAGI. V was trimmed by 7 bases and J by 8 bases, leaving 12 bases between them. This clone was detected a few times. Its matching antigen is unknown. The chain combines TRBV6-5 with TRBJ1-6; D gene ambiguous. Sequenced input: naive CD8+ T cells sorted from blood. This receptor was obtained from a man aged 18 to 35 in good health. The CDR3 nucleotides are TGTGCCAGCACCGATACCATAGATTCACCCCTCCACTTT. Protein sequence: CASTDTIDSPLHF.